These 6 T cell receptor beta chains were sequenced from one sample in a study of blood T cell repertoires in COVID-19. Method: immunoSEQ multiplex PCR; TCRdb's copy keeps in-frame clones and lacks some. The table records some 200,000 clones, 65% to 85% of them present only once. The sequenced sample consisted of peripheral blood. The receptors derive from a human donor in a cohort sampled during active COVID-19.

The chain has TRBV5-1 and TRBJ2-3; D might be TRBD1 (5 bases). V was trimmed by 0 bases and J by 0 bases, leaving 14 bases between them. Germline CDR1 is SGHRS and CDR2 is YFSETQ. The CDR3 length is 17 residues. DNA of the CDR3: TGCGCCAGCAGCTTGGAGGGGCCGCATTCCAGCACAGATACGCAGTATTTT. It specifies CASSLEGPHSSTDTQYF.

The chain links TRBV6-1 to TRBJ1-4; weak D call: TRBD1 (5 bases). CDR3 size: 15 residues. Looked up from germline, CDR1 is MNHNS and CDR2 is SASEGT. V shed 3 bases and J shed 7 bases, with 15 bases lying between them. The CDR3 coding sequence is TGTGCCAGCAGTGATCCCAGGGAGGGTCTTGAAAAACTGTTTTTT. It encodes CASSDPREGLEKLFF.

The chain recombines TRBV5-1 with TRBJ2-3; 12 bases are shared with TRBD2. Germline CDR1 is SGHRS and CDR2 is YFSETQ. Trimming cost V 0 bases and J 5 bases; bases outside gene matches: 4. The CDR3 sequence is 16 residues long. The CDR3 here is CASSLASSGRVDTQYF. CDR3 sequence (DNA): TGCGCCAGCAGCTTGGCGTCTAGCGGGAGGGTAGATACGCAGTATTTT.

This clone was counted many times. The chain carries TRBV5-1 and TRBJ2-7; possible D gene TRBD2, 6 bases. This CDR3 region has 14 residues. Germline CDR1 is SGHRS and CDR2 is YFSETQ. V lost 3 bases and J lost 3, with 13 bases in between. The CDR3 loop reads CASSSGVGYYEQYF. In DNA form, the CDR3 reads TGCGCCAGCAGCTCGGGGGTCGGGTACTACGAGCAGTACTTC.

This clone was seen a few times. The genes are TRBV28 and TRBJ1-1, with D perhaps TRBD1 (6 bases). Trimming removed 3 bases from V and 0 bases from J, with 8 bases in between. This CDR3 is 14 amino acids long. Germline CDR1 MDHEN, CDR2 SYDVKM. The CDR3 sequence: CASSFRQVNTEAFF. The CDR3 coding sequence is TGTGCCAGCAGTTTCCGACAGGTGAACACTGAAGCTTTCTTT.

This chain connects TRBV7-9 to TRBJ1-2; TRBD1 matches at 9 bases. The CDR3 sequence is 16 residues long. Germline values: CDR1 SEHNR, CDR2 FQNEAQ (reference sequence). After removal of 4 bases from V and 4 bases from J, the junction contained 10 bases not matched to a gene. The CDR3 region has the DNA TGTGCCAGCAGCTCAACGGACAGGGGAAGTATCTATGGCTACACCTTC. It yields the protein CASSSTDRGSIYGYTF. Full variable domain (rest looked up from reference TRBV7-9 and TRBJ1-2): DTGVSQNPRHKITKRGQNVTFRCDPISEHNRLYWYRQTLGQGPEFLTYFQNEAQLEKSRLLSDRFSAERPKGSFSTLEIQRTEQGDSAMYLCASSSTDRGSIYGYTFGSGTRLTVV.